The 24 T cell receptor beta chains below all came from one sample that was sequenced in a study of CD8 T cells in Susac syndrome. After extraction with the RNeasy kit, roughly 0.5 to 1 ug of the RNA was reverse transcribed using random hexamers. One entry per CDR3 protein, called by TCRdb with MiXCR from the immunoSEQ multiplex PCR reads. The repertoire includes fewer than 150,000 distinct CDR3 sequences, roughly 89% of them detected once, and 0.24% sits in the top ten. The material sequenced was CD8+ T cells from PBMCs. Source of these receptors: a human donor with multiple sclerosis.

V usage is TRBV20-1 and J usage is TRBJ2-2; 11 bases are shared with TRBD2. Trimming took 6 bases from V and 4 from J; bases not matched to a gene: 10. Germline CDR1 is DFQATT and CDR2 is SNEGSKA (reference sequence). The CDR3 loop spans 16 amino acids. The CDR3 DNA is TGCAGTGCAGTTTCTAGCGGGAGGAAAATCACCGGGGAGCTGTTTTTT. Encoded protein: CSAVSSGRKITGELFF.

The chain uses TRBV6-5 and TRBJ2-1; D is uncertain. V was clipped by 0 bases and J by 6 bases, with 3 bases between them. The length of the CDR3 is 12 residues. Germline V gene lookup returns CDR1 MNHEY and CDR2 SVGAGI. The CDR3 sequence: CASSYSLNEQFF. The DNA of the CDR3 is TGTGCCAGCAGTTACTCGCTCAATGAGCAGTTCTTC.

This clonotype was seen only once. The genes are TRBV11-1 and TRBJ1-2; maybe TRBD1 (5 bases). V lost 4 bases to trimming and J lost 4 bases, with 13 bases between them. Germline assignment: CDR1 SGHAT and CDR2 FQDESV (reference sequence). The CDR3 contains 14 residues. The CDR3 DNA reads as TGTGCCAGCAGCTCGGAGGACATCCCCTATGGCTACACCTTC. Translation: CASSSEDIPYGYTF.

The rearrangement uses TRBV27 and TRBJ2-7, with D unclear. Germline CDR1 MNHEY, CDR2 SMNVEV (reference sequence). The CDR3 sequence is 13 residues long. The V gene lost 7 bases and the J gene lost 1 base, with 11 bases spanning the gap. CDR3 DNA sequence: TGTGCCAGCACGCCCGACGGGTCCTACGAGCAGTACTTC. Amino acid sequence: CASTPDGSYEQYF.

This chain links TRBV7-9 with TRBJ1-1; the D gene is possibly TRBD1 (5 bases). In germline, CDR1 is SEHNR, CDR2 FQNEAQ (reference sequence). The CDR3 loop spans 13 amino acids. Trimming left V 5 bases short and J 6 bases short, with 13 bases between. CDR3 in amino acids: CASSPTTRAEAFF. Here the CDR3 DNA reads TGTGCCAGCAGCCCTACGACCAGGGCTGAAGCTTTCTTT.

This chain links TRBV29-1 with TRBJ2-3; 9 nucleotides agree with TRBD2. Trimming cost V 8 bases and J 2 bases; bases outside gene matches: 8. Germline V gene sequence: CDR1 SQVTM, CDR2 ANQGSEA. This CDR3 has 14 amino acids. CDR3 loop: CSIIAGDPTDTQYF. The CDR3 DNA sequence: TGCAGCATCATAGCGGGAGACCCCACAGATACGCAGTATTTT.

The CDR3 DNA reads TGTGCCAGCAGCTCGACTAGCGGGAGGAGAAACATTCAGTACTTC. Encoded protein: CASSSTSGRRNIQYF. The rearrangement links TRBV7-9 to TRBJ2-4, with 13 bases fitting TRBD2. Germline CDR1 SEHNR, CDR2 FQNEAQ (reference sequence). There are 15 residues in the CDR3. J lost 6 bases, V lost 4 bases, and 3 bases had no gene match.

This rearrangement joins TRBV28 to TRBJ2-3, with D perhaps matching TRBD2 (5 bases). The V end was cut by 4 bases, the J end by 2 bases, with 10 bases between. This CDR3 spans 14 amino acids. CDR1 and CDR2 (germline): MDHEN, SYDVKM. CDR3 DNA: TGTGCCAGCAGTTCTAGCAGCAACACAGATACGCAGTATTTT. Protein sequence: CASSSSSNTDTQYF.

V is TRBV29-1 and J is TRBJ2-5; tentative D call: TRBD1 (6 bases). This CDR3 has 14 residues. The ends were cut back, 3 bases at V and 1 base at J, with 12 bases in the middle. The germline gives CDR1 SQVTM, CDR2 ANQGSEA. The CDR3 DNA sequence: TGCAGCGTTGAGACAGGCAGGGCCCAAGAGACCCAGTACTTC. It codes for CSVETGRAQETQYF.

The genes are TRBV7-9 and TRBJ2-7, with 7 nucleotides matching TRBD1. Germline V gene sequence: CDR1 SEHNR, CDR2 FQNEAQ (reference sequence). The CDR3 totals 14 residues. The V gene end was trimmed by 4 bases and the J gene end by 2 bases; junction bases not matched to a gene: 5. The CDR3 nucleotides read TGTGCCAGCAGCTCAACGGGACAGACCTACGAGCAGTACTTC. Translation: CASSSTGQTYEQYF.

As to this clonotype: Mismatch with germline at one junction end may stem from a read error. The chain is built from TRBV11-2 and TRBJ2-7; D is perhaps TRBD2 (6 bases). The CDR3 consists of 16 residues. Germline values: CDR1 SGHAT, CDR2 FQNNGV. CDR3 nucleotides: TGTGCCAGCAGCCCACGAGGAACGGGAGCGGCATACGGGCAGTACTTC. It encodes CASSPRGTGAAYGQYF.

This chain links TRBV4-1 with TRBJ2-7, with D possibly matching TRBD1 (6 bases). The CDR3 sequence is 13 residues long. Trimming cost V 5 bases and J 3 bases, with 11 bases left between them. Germline values: CDR1 MGHRA, CDR2 YSYEKL. The DNA of the CDR3 is TGCGCCAGCAGCGTGGACAGAAGCTACGAGCAGTACTTC. Amino acids: CASSVDRSYEQYF.

The chain joins TRBV7-2 to TRBJ2-5; D could derive from TRBD1 or TRBD2 (7 bases each). Germline CDR1 reads SGHTA; CDR2 reads FQGNSA. The CDR3 is 15 residues long. This CDR3 is CSSSLYQGEGETQYF. The CDR3 DNA sequence: TGTTCTAGCAGCTTATATCAGGGGGAGGGAGAGACCCAGTACTTC. Complete variable domain (other parts from reference TRBV7-2 and TRBJ2-5): GAGVSQSPSNKVTEKGKDVELRCDPISGHTALYWYRQSLGQGLEFLIYFQGNSAPDKSGLPSDRFSAERTGGSVSTLTIQRTQQEDSAVYLCSSSLYQGEGETQYFGPGTRLLVL.

The rearrangement joins TRBV27 to TRBJ2-2; TRBD1 aligns across 9 bases. This CDR3 contains 17 residues. V gave up 2 bases and J gave up 6 bases; unmatched junction bases: 10. The germline gives CDR1 MNHEY, CDR2 SMNVEV (reference sequence). The CDR3 nucleotides are TGTGCCAGCAGTTTAAGGTCGGGACAGGGAGATCCCGGGGAGCTGTTTTTT. It is translated as CASSLRSGQGDPGELFF.

V and J are TRBV29-1 and TRBJ1-2, with D uncertain. V gave up 5 bases and J gave up 3 bases, with 10 bases separating them. Germline CDR1 SQVTM, CDR2 ANQGSEA. This CDR3 is 12 amino acids long. The CDR3 region has the DNA TGCAGCGTTTTACGGGGTGACTATGGCTACACCTTC. Amino acid sequence: CSVLRGDYGYTF.

This clonotype showed up just once. V and J are TRBV19 and TRBJ2-3; 8 bases are a match to TRBD1. This CDR3 has 15 amino acids. V lost 3 bases, J lost 4 bases, and 6 bases stayed unmatched. Per germline, CDR1 LNHDA and CDR2 SQIVND (reference sequence). The CDR3 sequence: CASSIWQGASDTQYF. In DNA form, the CDR3 reads TGTGCCAGTAGTATTTGGCAGGGGGCCTCAGATACGCAGTATTTT.

The J gene is TRBJ2-1, the V gene TRBV29-1, with TRBD2 identical over 9 bases. The CDR3 sequence is 14 residues long. The V gene end was trimmed by 3 bases and the J gene end by 8 bases; junction bases not matched to a gene: 8. Germline V gene lookup returns CDR1 SQVTM and CDR2 ANQGSEA. Written as DNA, the CDR3 is TGCAGCGTTGAGGGGGGGACTAGCATCGATGAGCAGTTCTTC. Translated: CSVEGGTSIDEQFF.

This sequence joins TRBV7-8 and TRBJ2-7; no clear D. V lost 5 bases and J 7 bases, leaving 12 bases between the germline ends. Looked up from germline, CDR1 is SGHVS and CDR2 is FQNEAQ. The CDR3 extends over 12 amino acids. The DNA for the CDR3 is TGTGCCAGCAGCCCCCCGTCGGAAGAGCAGTACTTC. Its protein product is CASSPPSEEQYF.

The chain joins TRBV6-5 to TRBJ2-2; D is perhaps TRBD2 (5 bases). The germline V gene has CDR1 MNHEY and CDR2 SVGAGI. The CDR3 length is 13 residues. V was clipped by 7 bases and J by 4 bases, with 10 bases between them. The CDR3 loop is CASKMAGTGELFF. The CDR3 DNA follows: TGTGCCAGCAAGATGGCGGGCACCGGGGAGCTGTTTTTT.

This chain joins TRBV6-6 and TRBJ2-7; 10 nucleotides line up with TRBD1. CDR1 is MNHNY and CDR2 is SVGAGI in the germline V gene (reference sequence). V lost 6 bases to trimming and J lost 2 bases; unmatched junction nucleotides: 7. The CDR3 consists of 15 residues. This CDR3 reads CASSYVGQGAYEQYF. The CDR3 region has the DNA TGTGCCAGCAGCTACGTCGGACAGGGGGCCTACGAGCAGTACTTC.

The gene calls are TRBV27 and TRBJ1-2, with TRBD1 as a possible D gene (5 bases). CDR1 is MNHEY and CDR2 is SMNVEV in the germline V gene (reference sequence). The CDR3 has 13 amino acids. Trimming left V 3 bases short and J 5 bases short, with 10 bases between. The DNA of the CDR3 is TGTGCCAGCAGTTTTCAGGGTCCATATGGCTACACCTTC. It specifies CASSFQGPYGYTF.

The chain has TRBV14 and TRBJ1-2; 8 positions agree with TRBD1. V dropped 1 base and J dropped 11; count of bases not matched to a gene: 6. CDR1 and CDR2 (germline): SGHDN, FVKESK. There are 13 residues in the CDR3. The DNA of the CDR3 is TGTGCCAGCAGCCAAGCGGACAGGGAGATATACACCTTC. Protein: CASSQADREIYTF.

The chain carries TRBV12-3 or TRBV12-4 and TRBJ2-3, with 9 bases lining up with TRBD2. J was trimmed by 2 bases and V by 6 bases; bases with no gene match: 9. The length of the CDR3 is 16 residues. This CDR3 is CASSLPLAGDTDTQYF. Written as DNA, the CDR3 is TGTGCCAGCAGCCTACCCTTAGCGGGAGACACAGATACGCAGTATTTT.

This rearrangement joins TRBV19 to TRBJ2-3; tentative D call: TRBD2 (5 bases). CDR1 LNHDA and CDR2 SQIVND come from the germline V gene (reference sequence). V was cut by 3 bases and J by 6 bases, with 7 bases left in between. CDR3 length equals 12 residues. Here the CDR3 DNA reads TGTGCCAGTAGTATGGACTTTGATACGCAGTATTTT. Its translation is CASSMDFDTQYF.